These 9 T cell receptor beta chains share one sample of origin, sequenced in a study of blood T cells in healthy people across ages. Next came a second PCR, run for about 7 to 11 cycles, which used a sample-barcoded 5' primer along with a J-beta primer mix. MiXCR, applied by TCRdb to the 5' RACE reads, yields one record per CDR3 protein. Counted here are roughly 500,000 distinct CDR3 sequences, 27% occurring once; the ten biggest clones make up 15% to 20%. Sequencing was performed on blood. All receptors come from a woman in her 70s in good health.

A few counts support this clonotype. The chain recombines TRBV2 with TRBJ2-2; D tentatively fits TRBD1 or TRBD2 (6 bases each). CDR3 length equals 16 residues. V was trimmed by 10 bases and J by 0 bases, leaving 18 bases between them. CDR1 is SNHLY, CDR2 FYNNEI, per germline. The CDR3 loop is CATDRGGSTNTGELFF. CDR3 DNA sequence: TGTGCCACCGATCGAGGGGGGAGTACGAACACCGGGGAGCTGTTTTTT.

This clonotype was picked up many times. The rearrangement joins TRBV18 to TRBJ1-3, with TRBD1 matching 11 bases. After removal of 3 bases from V and 3 bases from J, the junction contained 4 bases not matched to a gene. The length of the CDR3 is 16 residues. The germline CDR1 and CDR2 sequences are KGHSH and LQKENI. CDR3: CASSPGQGASGNTIYF. The CDR3 DNA follows: TGTGCCAGCTCACCCGGACAGGGGGCGAGTGGAAACACCATATATTTT. Combining the CDR3 with reference TRBV18 and TRBJ1-3 gives the whole variable domain NAGVMQNPRHLVRRRGQEARLRCSPMKGHSHVYWYRQLPEEGLKFMVYLQKENIIDESGMPKERFSAEFPKEGPSILRIQQVVRGDSAAYFCASSPGQGASGNTIYFGEGSWLTVV.

J is TRBJ2-3 and V is TRBV4-3, with D uncertain. The CDR3 totals 14 residues. Trimming pared 0 bases from V and 6 bases from J, leaving 10 bases between. Germline loops: CDR1 LGHNA, CDR2 YSLEER. The CDR3 reads CASSQDPSSDTQYF. In DNA form, the CDR3 reads TGCGCCAGCAGCCAAGATCCCAGTTCGGATACGCAGTATTTT.

A note on this clonotype: The junction shows a germline mismatch at one end, possibly a read error. This chain links TRBV5-1 with TRBJ1-4, with 7 bases identical to TRBD1. CDR1 SGHRS and CDR2 YFSETQ come from the germline V gene. The CDR3 sequence is 15 residues long. The CDR3 sequence: CASSLLGTDQEKLFF. CDR3 DNA: TGCGCCAGCAGCTTGTTGGGGACAGACCAAGAAAAACTGTTTTTC.

This clonotype has just a few counts. The J gene is TRBJ1-1, the V gene TRBV18; unclear D gene. V was pared by 6 bases and J by 1 base, with 12 bases between. This CDR3 has 14 amino acids. The germline V gene has CDR1 KGHSH and CDR2 LQKENI. The CDR3 bases are TGTGCCAGCTCGCCCCAAACAGCGAACACTGAAGCTTTCTTT. Protein sequence: CASSPQTANTEAFF. Combining the CDR3 with reference TRBV18 and TRBJ1-1 gives the whole variable domain NAGVMQNPRHLVRRRGQEARLRCSPMKGHSHVYWYRQLPEEGLKFMVYLQKENIIDESGMPKERFSAEFPKEGPSILRIQQVVRGDSAAYFCASSPQTANTEAFFGQGTRLTVV.

V gene TRBV29-1 combines with J gene TRBJ2-7, with 10 bases fitting TRBD2. J gave up 9 bases and V 4 bases, and 9 bases lay outside the gene matches. The germline V gene encodes CDR1 SQVTM and CDR2 ANQGSEA. The CDR3 length is 13 residues. CDR3 nucleotides: TGCAGCGTTGTATCTAGCGGGGGTCCTGGGCAGTACTTC. Its translation: CSVVSSGGPGQYF.

This clonotype was recorded a few times. The rearrangement links TRBV3-1 to TRBJ2-2, with D unclear. The ends were cut back, 1 base at V and 8 bases at J, with 5 bases in the middle. The germline V gene encodes CDR1 LGHDT and CDR2 YNNKEL (reference sequence). The CDR3 runs 12 residues. CDR3 sequence reads: CASSQGEGELFF. The CDR3 DNA reads as TGTGCCAGCAGCCAAGGGGAAGGGGAGCTGTTTTTT.

V and J are TRBV20-1 and TRBJ1-1; no reliable D call. V dropped 4 bases and J dropped 0 bases, with 9 bases sitting between them. Looked up from germline, CDR1 is DFQATT and CDR2 is SNEGSKA (reference sequence). CDR3 length: 13 residues. In DNA form, the CDR3 reads TGCAGTGCTACGCGGGGTATGAACACTGAAGCTTTCTTT. It specifies CSATRGMNTEAFF.

The gene calls are TRBV20-1 and TRBJ1-2; no reliable D call. Looked up from germline, CDR1 is DFQATT and CDR2 is SNEGSKA (reference sequence). The CDR3 contains 12 residues. V was pared by 3 bases and J by 1 base, with 6 bases between. The CDR3 nucleotides read TGCAGTGCTAGTGATATTAACTATGGCTACACCTTC. Encoded protein: CSASDINYGYTF.